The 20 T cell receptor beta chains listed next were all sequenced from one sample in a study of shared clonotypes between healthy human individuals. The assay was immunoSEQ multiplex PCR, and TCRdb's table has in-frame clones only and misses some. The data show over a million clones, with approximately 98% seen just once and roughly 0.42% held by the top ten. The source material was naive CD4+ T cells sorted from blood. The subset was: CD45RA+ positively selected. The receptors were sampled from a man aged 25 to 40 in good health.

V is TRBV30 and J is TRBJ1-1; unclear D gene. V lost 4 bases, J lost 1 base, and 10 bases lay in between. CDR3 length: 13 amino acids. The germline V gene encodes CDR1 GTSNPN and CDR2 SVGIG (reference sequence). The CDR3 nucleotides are TGTGCCTGGACCCCCAGAAGGAACACTGAAGCTTTCTTT. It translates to CAWTPRRNTEAFF.

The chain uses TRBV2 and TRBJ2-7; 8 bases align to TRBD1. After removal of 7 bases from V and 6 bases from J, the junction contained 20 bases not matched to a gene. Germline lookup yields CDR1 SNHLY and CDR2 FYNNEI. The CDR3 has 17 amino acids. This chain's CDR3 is CASTQGESRGPSGEQYF. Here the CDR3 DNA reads TGTGCCAGCACCCAAGGGGAATCCAGGGGGCCTTCAGGCGAGCAGTACTTC.

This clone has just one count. The CDR3 region is CASLEGPSEAFF. The CDR3 DNA is TGTGCCAGCTTAGAGGGTCCCTCTGAAGCTTTCTTT. The chain combines TRBV6-1 with TRBJ1-1; D unresolved. Trimming removed 8 bases from V and 6 bases from J, with 13 bases in between. CDR1 is MNHNS, CDR2 SASEGT, per germline. This CDR3 region has 12 residues.

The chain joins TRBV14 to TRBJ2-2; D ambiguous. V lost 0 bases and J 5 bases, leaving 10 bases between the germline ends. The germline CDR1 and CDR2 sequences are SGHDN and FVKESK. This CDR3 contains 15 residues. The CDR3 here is CASSQDPFWTGELFF. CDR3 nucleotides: TGTGCCAGCAGCCAAGACCCATTCTGGACCGGGGAGCTGTTTTTT.

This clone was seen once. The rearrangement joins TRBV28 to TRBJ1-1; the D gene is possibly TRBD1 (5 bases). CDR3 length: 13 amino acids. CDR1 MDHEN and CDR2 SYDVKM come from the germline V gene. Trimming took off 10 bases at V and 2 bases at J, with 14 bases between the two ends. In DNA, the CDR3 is TGTGCCACCATACCGACAGTCAACACTGAAGCTTTCTTT. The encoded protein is CATIPTVNTEAFF.

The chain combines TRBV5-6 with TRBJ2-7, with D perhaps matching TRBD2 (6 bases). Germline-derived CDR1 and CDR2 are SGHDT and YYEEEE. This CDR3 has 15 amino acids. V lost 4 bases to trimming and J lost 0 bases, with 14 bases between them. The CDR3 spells CASSAGLLSSYEQYF. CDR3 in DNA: TGTGCCAGCAGCGCGGGACTTCTCAGCTCCTACGAGCAGTACTTC.

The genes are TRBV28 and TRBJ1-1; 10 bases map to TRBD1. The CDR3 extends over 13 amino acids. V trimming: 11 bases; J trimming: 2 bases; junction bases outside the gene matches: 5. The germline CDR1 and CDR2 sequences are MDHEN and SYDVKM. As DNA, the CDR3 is TGTGCCCTTCGGACAGGGGGTAACACTGAAGCTTTCTTT. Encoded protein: CALRTGGNTEAFF.

The CDR3 sequence: CASSLLAGNYGYTF. As DNA, the CDR3 is TGTGCCAGCAGTTTATTGGCAGGGAACTATGGCTACACCTTC. V gene TRBV28 combines with J gene TRBJ1-2; the D gene is possibly TRBD1 (5 bases). Germline assignment: CDR1 MDHEN and CDR2 SYDVKM. The CDR3 extends over 14 amino acids. The V and J ends lost 1 base and 2 bases respectively, with 8 bases between them.

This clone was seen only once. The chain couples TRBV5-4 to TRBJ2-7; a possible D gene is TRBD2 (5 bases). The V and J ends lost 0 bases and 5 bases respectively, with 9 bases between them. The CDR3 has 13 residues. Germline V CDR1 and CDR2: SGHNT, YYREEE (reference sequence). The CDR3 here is CASSLVMRDEQYF. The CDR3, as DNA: TGTGCCAGCAGCTTGGTAATGCGGGACGAGCAGTACTTC.

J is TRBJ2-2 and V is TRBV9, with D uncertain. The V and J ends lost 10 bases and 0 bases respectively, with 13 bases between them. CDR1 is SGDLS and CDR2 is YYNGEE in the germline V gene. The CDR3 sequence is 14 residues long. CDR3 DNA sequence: TGTGCCTCCGGTAGGCGGACGAACACCGGGGAGCTGTTTTTT. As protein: CASGRRTNTGELFF.

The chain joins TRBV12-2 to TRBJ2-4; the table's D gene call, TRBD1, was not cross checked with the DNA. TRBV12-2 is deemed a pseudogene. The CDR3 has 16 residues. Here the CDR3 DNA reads TGTGCAAGTCGCTTCAGGAACAGGGTAACCAAAAACATTCAGTACTTC. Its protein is CASRFRNRVTKNIQYF.

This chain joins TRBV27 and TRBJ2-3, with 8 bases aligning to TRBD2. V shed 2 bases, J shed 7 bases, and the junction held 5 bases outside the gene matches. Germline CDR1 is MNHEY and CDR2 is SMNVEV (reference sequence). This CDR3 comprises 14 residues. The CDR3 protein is CASSLNRGGYTQYF. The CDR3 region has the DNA TGTGCCAGCAGTTTAAATCGGGGGGGATATACGCAGTATTTT.

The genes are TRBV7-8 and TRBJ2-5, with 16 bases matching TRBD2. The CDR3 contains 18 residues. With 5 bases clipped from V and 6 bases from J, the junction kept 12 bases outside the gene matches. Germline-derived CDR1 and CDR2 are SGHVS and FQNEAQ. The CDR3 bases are TGTGCCAGCAGCCTATCCGGGACTAGCGGGAGGGCCGGGCAGACCCAGTACTTC. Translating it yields CASSLSGTSGRAGQTQYF. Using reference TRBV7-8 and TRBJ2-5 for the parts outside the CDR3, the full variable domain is GAGVSQSPRYKVAKRGQDVALRCDPISGHVSLFWYQQALGQGPEFLTYFQNEAQLDKSGLPSDRFFAERPEGSVSTLKIQRTQQEDSAVYLCASSLSGTSGRAGQTQYFGPGTRLLVL.

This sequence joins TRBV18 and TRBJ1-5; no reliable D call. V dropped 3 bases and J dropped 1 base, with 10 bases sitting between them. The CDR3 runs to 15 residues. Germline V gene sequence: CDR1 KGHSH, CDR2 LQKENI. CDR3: CASSPSGKSNQPQHF. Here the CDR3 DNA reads TGTGCCAGCTCACCCTCGGGGAAGAGCAATCAGCCCCAGCATTTT.

The CDR3 sequence: CASSSPGQGALGEKLFF. CDR3 bases: TGTGCCAGCAGTAGCCCGGGACAGGGGGCGCTGGGTGAAAAACTGTTTTTT. This chain connects TRBV28 to TRBJ1-4, with 12 bases matching TRBD1. The V segment lost 5 bases and the J segment 7 bases; nucleotides outside the gene matches: 11. This CDR3 has 17 amino acids. CDR1 and CDR2 (germline): MDHEN, SYDVKM.

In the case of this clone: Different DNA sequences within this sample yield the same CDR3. DNA for the CDR3: TGCGCCAGCAGCTTGAAGGAGAGCGGGGAGCTGTTTTTT. Protein: CASSLKESGELFF. The chain employs TRBV5-1 and TRBJ2-2, with D unresolved. The CDR3 length is 13 residues. Germline V gene sequence: CDR1 SGHRS, CDR2 YFSETQ. Trimming took off 1 base at V and 7 bases at J, with 8 bases between the two ends.

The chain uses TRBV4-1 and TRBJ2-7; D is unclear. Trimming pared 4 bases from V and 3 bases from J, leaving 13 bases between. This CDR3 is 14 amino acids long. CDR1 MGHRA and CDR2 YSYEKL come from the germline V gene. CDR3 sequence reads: CASSREGRSYEQYF. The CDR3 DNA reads TGCGCCAGCAGCCGAGAAGGACGGAGCTACGAGCAGTACTTC.

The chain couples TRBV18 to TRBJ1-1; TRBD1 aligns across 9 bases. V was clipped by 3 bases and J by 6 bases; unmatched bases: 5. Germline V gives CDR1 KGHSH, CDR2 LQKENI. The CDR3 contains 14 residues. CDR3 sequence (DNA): TGTGCCAGCTCACCGGACAGGGGAATTTCTGAAGCTTTCTTT. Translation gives CASSPDRGISEAFF.

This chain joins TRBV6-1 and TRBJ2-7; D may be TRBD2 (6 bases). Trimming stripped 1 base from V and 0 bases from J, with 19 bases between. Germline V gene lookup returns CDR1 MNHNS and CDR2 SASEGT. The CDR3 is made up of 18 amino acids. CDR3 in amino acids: CASSEEAGGGLPSYEQYF. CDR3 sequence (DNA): TGTGCCAGCAGTGAAGAGGCCGGAGGAGGGCTGCCCTCCTACGAGCAGTACTTC.

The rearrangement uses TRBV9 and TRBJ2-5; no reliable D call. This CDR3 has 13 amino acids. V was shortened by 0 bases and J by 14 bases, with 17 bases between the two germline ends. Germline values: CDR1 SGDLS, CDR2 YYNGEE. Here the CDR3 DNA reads TGTGCCAGCAGCGTAGAATCGTTGGGCTACATATACTTC. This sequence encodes CASSVESLGYIYF.